The rows below give T cell receptor beta chains drawn from one sample of a study of blood T cells in healthy people across ages. TCRdb reprocessed the 5' RACE reads via MiXCR and lists one record per CDR3 protein. The sample consists of around 800,000 distinct CDR3 sequences, about 48% of them appearing once. Input material: blood. The receptor source for this set is a man of 80 years or more in good health. CDR3s include the opening cysteine and the closing phenylalanine or tryptophan. The order of the fields is V gene, D gene, clone size, J gene, CDR3 protein, CDR3 DNA. D genes are given only for firm matches. Expanded clones are given a class, and other clones once, few, many or no size at all.

v_gene: TRBV10-3; d_gene: NA; abundance: NA; j_gene: TRBJ2-1; CDR3aa: CAISEKGGSLNEQFF; CDR3nt: TGTGCCATCAGTGAGAAAGGGGGAAGTCTCAATGAGCAGTTCTTC
v_gene: TRBV3-1; d_gene: TRBD2; abundance: NA; j_gene: TRBJ2-1; CDR3aa: CASSQVGRPQFF; CDR3nt: TGTGCCAGCAGCCAAGTCGGGAGGCCGCAGTTCTTC
v_gene: TRBV29-1; d_gene: NA; abundance: few; j_gene: TRBJ1-1; CDR3aa: CSAGQQNTEAFF; CDR3nt: TGCAGCGCCGGACAGCAGAACACTGAAGCTTTCTTT
v_gene: TRBV29-1; d_gene: NA; abundance: NA; j_gene: TRBJ1-4; CDR3aa: CSVYQGDEKLFF; CDR3nt: TGCAGCGTTTATCAGGGAGATGAAAAACTGTTTTTT
v_gene: TRBV20-1; d_gene: TRBD1; abundance: once; j_gene: TRBJ2-3; CDR3aa: CSARTGGRADTQYF; CDR3nt: TGCAGTGCTAGGACAGGGGGCAGGGCAGATACGCAGTATTTT
v_gene: TRBV5-1; d_gene: TRBD2; abundance: NA; j_gene: TRBJ2-3; CDR3aa: CASSLAQGGLADTQYF; CDR3nt: TGCGCCAGCAGCTTGGCCCAGGGAGGGTTGGCAGATACGCAGTATTTT
v_gene: TRBV20-1; d_gene: NA; abundance: NA; j_gene: TRBJ2-1; CDR3aa: CSARDLRVVRREDEQFF; CDR3nt: TGCAGTGCTAGAGATCTAAGGGTGGTGAGGAGGGAGGATGAGCAGTTCTTC
v_gene: TRBV5-1; d_gene: TRBD1; abundance: NA; j_gene: TRBJ2-2; CDR3aa: CASRITGTESTGELFF; CDR3nt: TGCGCCAGCAGAATCACCGGGACAGAGTCCACCGGGGAGCTGTTTTTT
v_gene: TRBV7-2; d_gene: NA; abundance: few; j_gene: TRBJ2-1; CDR3aa: CASSLDSPSYNEQFF; CDR3nt: TGTGCCAGCAGCTTGGACAGTCCCTCCTACAATGAGCAGTTCTTC
v_gene: TRBV5-6; d_gene: TRBD1; abundance: NA; j_gene: TRBJ2-1; CDR3aa: CASSLAGTGHYNEQFF; CDR3nt: TGTGCCAGCAGCCTCGCCGGGACAGGGCACTACAATGAGCAGTTCTTC
v_gene: TRBV27; d_gene: NA; abundance: NA; j_gene: TRBJ2-1; CDR3aa: CASGPSVGANIIYNEQFF; CDR3nt: TGTGCCAGCGGCCCCAGCGTGGGGGCCAACATCATTTACAATGAGCAGTTCTTC
v_gene: TRBV27; d_gene: NA; abundance: NA; j_gene: TRBJ1-2; CDR3aa: CASSLYQGFDGYTF; CDR3nt: TGTGCCAGCAGTTTATACCAGGGATTCGATGGCTACACCTTC
v_gene: TRBV29-1; d_gene: TRBD1; abundance: many; j_gene: TRBJ2-5; CDR3aa: CSGGQAQETQYF; CDR3nt: TGCAGCGGCGGACAGGCTCAAGAGACCCAGTACTTC
v_gene: TRBV20-1; d_gene: TRBD1; abundance: NA; j_gene: TRBJ1-1; CDR3aa: CSASAGGHEAFF; CDR3nt: TGCAGTGCGAGTGCAGGGGGGCATGAAGCTTTCTTT
v_gene: TRBV6-5; d_gene: NA; abundance: NA; j_gene: TRBJ2-3; CDR3aa: CASSYVGGFDTQYF; CDR3nt: TGTGCCAGCAGTTACGTGGGAGGCTTTGATACGCAGTATTTT
v_gene: TRBV11-2; d_gene: NA; abundance: NA; j_gene: TRBJ2-2; CDR3aa: CASSPTAVLPGELFF; CDR3nt: TGTGCCAGCAGCCCGACGGCGGTTCTTCCCGGGGAGCTGTTTTTT
v_gene: TRBV5-1; d_gene: NA; abundance: few; j_gene: TRBJ2-3; CDR3aa: CASSLGSGRRDTQYF; CDR3nt: TGCGCCAGCAGCTTGGGGTCCGGACGAAGGGATACGCAGTATTTT
v_gene: TRBV28; d_gene: NA; abundance: NA; j_gene: TRBJ1-5; CDR3aa: CASSFSNRGNQPQHF; CDR3nt: TGTGCCAGCAGTTTTTCAAACAGGGGCAATCAGCCCCAGCATTTT
v_gene: TRBV4-3; d_gene: NA; abundance: NA; j_gene: TRBJ2-7; CDR3aa: CASSQDRGGPYEQYF; CDR3nt: TGCGCCAGCAGCCAAGATCGAGGCGGGCCCTACGAGCAGTACTTC